This TCR beta chain was retrieved from a study of T cell responses to AZD1222 COVID-19 vaccine. Study as a whole: Second-dose recipients at about 4 or about 12 weeks were treated as one pooled group. Study-wide results and caveats: Spike regions recognized by vaccine-associated CD4 TCRs spanned the protein, led by 160-218 and 743-854.

As regards this clone: Antigen: not known.

The CDR3 loop spans 14 amino acids. Germline V gives CDR1 LNHNV, CDR2 YYDKDF (reference sequence). The V segment lost 9 bases and the J segment 0 bases; nucleotides outside the gene matches: 7. Profiling relied on immunoSEQ multiplex PCR, and the TCRdb table lists in-frame clones only, not all of them. This table holds some 86,000 clones, about 90% found once. The receptor was derived from an adult in good health. The chain has TRBV15 and TRBJ2-7; TRBD2 aligns across 8 bases. The sample was peripheral blood, taken on day 0 of AZD1222 vaccination. The CDR3 loop reads CATRIGRDSYEQYF. As DNA, the CDR3 is TGTGCCACTAGAATCGGGAGGGACTCCTACGAGCAGTACTTC.